What follows are 10 T cell receptor beta chains derived from one specimen sequenced in a study of regulatory T cells in long-lasting Graves disease. Time point specified: newly diagnosed GD, antithyroid drugs for less than 3 months. PBMC-extracted RNA yielded the TCR library. Building of the TCR beta libraries involved iRepertoire HTBI primers and Arm-PCR of CDR3 regions. TCRdb called the multiplex PCR reads again in MiXCR, with one record for every CDR3 protein. The data contain roughly 440,000 distinct CDR3 sequences, 15% to 20% of them singletons. These same records also appear under a second study, on T cells in Graves' hyperthyroidism and ophthalmopathy.

The source material was peripheral blood mononuclear cells (PBMCs), sampled at new diagnosis, from a patient treated with antithyroid drugs. Every receptor here comes from a woman under 30 with Graves disease.

This clonotype has just a few counts. The chain joins TRBV28 to TRBJ1-2; D ambiguous. Trimming took 2 bases from V and 4 from J, leaving 11 bases between them. The CDR3 runs 14 residues. CDR1 is MDHEN and CDR2 is SYDVKM in the germline V gene. The CDR3 protein is CASSLPSLGYGYTF. The CDR3 nucleotides read TGTGCCAGCAGTTTACCCTCGCTGGGCTATGGCTACACCTTC.

This chain links TRBV20-1 with TRBJ1-2; no firm D call. Germline assignment: CDR1 DFQATT and CDR2 SNEGSKA (reference sequence). V was pared by 3 bases and J by 8 bases, with 16 bases between. The CDR3 covers 13 residues. The CDR3 DNA follows: TGCAGTGCTAGTAAACTAGGGTGGTCGGGCTACACCTTC. This gives the protein CSASKLGWSGYTF.

This clonotype came up once. Since a much larger clone is just one base distant, this may be a read error. The chain is built from TRBV12-3 or TRBV12-4 and TRBJ1-1; no firm D call. V lost 2 bases to trimming and J lost 1 base, with 8 bases between them. The CDR3 runs to 14 residues. The CDR3 spells CASSLWMENTEAFF. CDR3 sequence (DNA): TGTGCCAGCAGTTTATGGATGGAGAACACTGAAGCTTTCTTT.

V and J are TRBV7-9 and TRBJ1-2; D is uncertain. The CDR3 spans 14 residues. Looked up from germline, CDR1 is SEHNR and CDR2 is FQNEAQ (reference sequence). V lost 1 base to trimming and J lost 5 bases, with 11 bases between them. CDR3 amino acids: CASSLGREEYGYTF. CDR3 nucleotides: TGTGCCAGCAGCTTAGGGCGGGAAGAATATGGCTACACCTTC.

The CDR3 here is CATGASTDTQYF. In DNA form, the CDR3 reads TGTGCCACCGGGGCCTCCACAGATACGCAGTATTTT. The chain carries TRBV19 and TRBJ2-3, with D possibly called TRBD1 or TRBD2 (5 bases each). Between the trimmed V and J ends, which lost 10 bases and 2 bases, there was a span of 10 bases. Germline CDR1 LNHDA, CDR2 SQIVND (reference sequence). CDR3 length equals 12 residues. The full variable domain, in which reference TRBV19 and TRBJ2-3 provide the parts outside the CDR3, is DGGITQSPKYLFRKEGQNVTLSCEQNLNHDAMYWYRQDPGQGLRLIYYSQIVNDFQKGDIAEGYSVSREKKESFPLTVTSAQKNPTAFYLCATGASTDTQYFGPGTRLTVL.

The chain links TRBV28 to TRBJ2-7; perhaps D is TRBD1 or TRBD2 (5 bases each). V was cut by 1 base and J by 2 bases, with 12 bases left in between. The V gene's germline CDR1 is MDHEN and CDR2 SYDVKM. The length of the CDR3 is 15 residues. CDR3 protein: CASSLFRGNAYEQYF. In DNA, the CDR3 is TGTGCCAGCAGTTTATTCCGGGGCAACGCCTACGAGCAGTACTTC.

This clonotype was seen at least ten times. The rearrangement uses TRBV25-1 and TRBJ2-7; 9 nucleotides line up with TRBD2. The germline V gene has CDR1 MGHDK and CDR2 SYGVNS. Trimming at V came to 4 bases and at J to 7 bases, leaving 17 bases not matched to a gene. This CDR3 has 17 amino acids. Here the CDR3 reads CASSGSSGGRAPREQYF. The CDR3 nucleotides read TGTGCCAGCAGTGGTTCGTCGGGCGGGAGGGCCCCTCGAGAGCAGTACTTC.

This clonotype turned up a few times. V usage is TRBV12-3 or TRBV12-4 and J usage is TRBJ2-1, with unresolved D. V was clipped by 6 bases and J by 8 bases, with 11 bases between them. The length of the CDR3 is 12 residues. The chain's CDR3 is CASSLIIYEQFF. The CDR3 DNA sequence: TGTGCCAGCAGCTTAATTATTTATGAGCAGTTCTTC.

A note on this clonotype: This may stem from a read error, because a much larger clone lies one nucleotide away. The chain uses TRBV30 and TRBJ2-1; no definite D call. The germline V gene encodes CDR1 GTSNPN and CDR2 SVGIG (reference sequence). The CDR3 consists of 12 residues. The germline V and J ends were trimmed by 0 bases and 10 bases, with 10 bases remaining between them. The CDR3 DNA is TGTGCCTGGAGTGTACGCAGTTCCGAGCAGTTCTTC. Translated, it gives CAWSVRSSEQFF. Based on the CDR3 plus reference TRBV30 and TRBJ2-1, the full variable domain is SQTIHQWPATLVQPVGSPLSLECTVEGTSNPNLYWYRQAAGRGLQLLFYSVGIGQISSEVPQNLSASRPQDRQFILSSKKLLLSDSGFYLCAWSVRSSEQFFGPGTRLTVL.

CDR3 coding DNA: TGTGCCAGCTTGGGTGGAAACTCCTACAATGAGCAGTTCTTC. Translated, it gives CASLGGNSYNEQFF. V is TRBV18 and J is TRBJ2-1; unclear D gene. The V and J ends lost 7 bases and 0 bases respectively, with 10 bases between them. CDR3 length equals 14 residues. Germline V gene sequence: CDR1 KGHSH, CDR2 LQKENI.